This T cell receptor (beta chain) was sequenced for a study of OX40 agonist ivuxolimab in advanced cancers. Study-level information: Hepatocellular carcinoma, melanoma, renal cell or head and neck cancer was diagnosed in the dose-escalation patients. Notes on the study in general: Doses of 0.1 to 3.0 mg/kg were accompanied by clonal expansion of CD4+ and CD8+ blood T cells by week 6. Expansion of clones was among the lowest in partial responders at 0.1-3.0 mg/kg.

Sequencing used immunoSEQ multiplex PCR; TCRdb keeps in-frame clones, though not all of them. The data hold fewer than 40,000 clones, with 70% to 80% observed a single time. Per the germline V gene, CDR1 is LNHDA and CDR2 is SQIVND (reference sequence). The CDR3 covers 10 residues. Patients were ineligible given autoimmune disease history or systemic immunosuppression. Turning to this clone: Its antigen is unknown. Other nucleotide sequences in the sample specify the same CDR3.

This receptor was identified in an adult with an advanced solid tumor such as melanoma, head and neck, liver or kidney cancer. The chain is built from TRBV19 and TRBJ2-5; no clear D gene. This material consisted of CD4+ or CD8+ T cells sorted from blood, taken in a trial of the OX40 agonist ivuxolimab. CDR3 nucleotide sequence: TGTGCTTCTGGACGAGAGACCCAGTACTTC. This encodes CASGRETQYF. The variable domain in full, completed from reference TRBV19 and TRBJ2-5, reads DGGITQSPKYLFRKEGQNVTLSCEQNLNHDAMYWYRQDPGQGLRLIYYSQIVNDFQKGDIAEGYSVSREKKESFPLTVTSAQKNPTAFYLCASGRETQYFGPGTRLLVL.